This TCR beta chain was sequenced during a study of cytomegalovirus exposure and HLA in healthy donors. This clone was detected a few times. In the PCR, 60 Vbeta and 13 Jbeta primers were used. Only in-frame clones appear in the TCRdb table, and some are missing; sequencing was by immunoSEQ multiplex PCR. The sample has about 38,000 clones; over 60% are singletons. This clonotype was sampled from a man aged 25 to 40 in good health and CMV-seronegative. Input material: PBMCs.

The CDR3 loop is CASSLRTGDGYGYTF. DNA of the CDR3: TGTGCCAGCAGCCTAAGGACAGGGGACGGGTATGGCTACACCTTC. The chain carries TRBV5-4 and TRBJ1-2; 9 nucleotides align to TRBD1. V lost 4 bases and J lost 5; bases outside the gene matches: 9. The CDR3 totals 15 residues. Germline V gene sequence: CDR1 SGHNT, CDR2 YYREEE (reference sequence).